This T cell receptor (beta chain) was identified in a study of blood T cell repertoires in COVID-19. CDR1 and CDR2 (germline): SGHRS, YFSETQ. V lost 4 bases and J lost 5, with 15 bases in between. The CDR3 runs 15 residues. Some clones are missing from TCRdb's copy, which holds only in-frame ones; the method was immunoSEQ multiplex PCR. The data contain 150,000 or so clones, around 84% of them singletons. This receptor was obtained from a woman aged 80 or over with acute or convalescent COVID-19. The chain is built from TRBV5-1 and TRBJ2-2, with D possibly being TRBD1 (6 bases). The sequenced sample consisted of peripheral blood. The CDR3 nucleotides read TGCGCCAGCAGCCGGGACACCCGAGGGACCGGGGAGCTGTTTTTT. The encoded protein is CASSRDTRGTGELFF.